This T cell receptor beta chain was recorded in a study of T cells in Graves' hyperthyroidism and ophthalmopathy. Points on this clonotype: As yet, its antigen is unknown. A clone one base away is much larger, so this may be a read error.

Amplified TCR beta CDR3 regions derived from RNA transcripts. HTBI primers were the set used in a first-round RT-PCR of the TCR CDR3. Each CDR3 protein is one row after TCRdb ran MiXCR on the multiplex PCR reads. The repertoire includes approximately 380,000 distinct CDR3 sequences, over 13% of them detected once, and over 25% sits in the top ten. This CDR3 has 14 residues. Germline values: CDR1 MNHEY, CDR2 SVGEGT. General study results and limits: Among thyroid clonotypes expanded above 0.001, most also appeared in blood.

Disease lasting under 3 months, a NOSPECS grade of at least 4, and a Clinical Activity Score of at least 3 were features of the ophthalmopathy patients. Uncontrolled infection, other autoimmune disease, pregnancy and lactation each barred patients from inclusion. 9.5 to 10 ml fresh peripheral blood yielded the PBMCs. The chain recombines TRBV6-2 or TRBV6-3 with TRBJ2-1; 10 nucleotides match TRBD2. The TCR sequence derives from a man over 45 with Graves' ophthalmopathy. What was sequenced was blood. Written as DNA, the CDR3 is TGTGCCAGCAGGCTAGCGGGAGTCTACAGTGAGCAGTTCTTC. Its translation: CASRLAGVYSEQFF.